This T cell receptor beta chain was captured by sequencing in a study of shared T cell receptors in the human thymus. Profiled with immunoSEQ multiplex PCR; TCRdb holds only in-frame clones, not every one. The table lists 600,000 to 900,000 clones, approximately 85% of them singletons. The J segment lost 5 bases and the V segment lost 0 bases, leaving 14 bases of the junction unmatched. Germline CDR1 is ENHRY and CDR2 is SYGVKD. The CDR3 consists of 18 residues. This sample was also put to use in a study of human thymus T cells. That report notes: Donor material was obtained from healthy Finnish infants undergoing corrective surgery for congenital heart defects. What appeared biased in thymic and blood repertoires was the usage of V and J genes.

Sequencing was carried out using thymocytes. This receptor was obtained from a girl younger than two with a congenital heart defect. This chain uses TRBV10-3 with TRBJ1-1; 8 positions match TRBD1. CDR3 region: CAISESRFRQGRRTEAFF. The CDR3 DNA reads TGTGCCATCAGTGAGTCCCGATTTAGACAGGGGCGTCGAACTGAAGCTTTCTTT.